The 5 T cell receptor beta chains below were found in one sample sequenced in a study of OX40 agonist ivuxolimab in advanced cancers. TCRdb's copy holds only in-frame clones and misses some; the assay was immunoSEQ multiplex PCR. The sample contains under 65,000 clones, approximately 85% of which appear only once. This specimen was CD4+ or CD8+ T cells sorted from blood, taken in a trial of the OX40 agonist ivuxolimab. The receptors originated from an adult with an advanced solid tumor such as melanoma, head and neck, liver or kidney cancer.

The gene calls are TRBV27 and TRBJ2-1; D is uncertain. The germline V and J ends were trimmed by 2 bases and 0 bases, with 11 bases remaining between them. The germline CDR1 and CDR2 sequences are MNHEY and SMNVEV (reference sequence). The CDR3 extends over 16 amino acids. CDR3 nucleotide sequence: TGTGCCAGCAGTTTAGGGTGGTTAAGCTCCTACAATGAGCAGTTCTTC. This sequence encodes CASSLGWLSSYNEQFF.

The chain recombines TRBV5-4 with TRBJ2-3; 7 bases match TRBD1. The CDR3 length is 14 residues. The V gene's germline CDR1 is SGHNT and CDR2 YYREEE (reference sequence). V lost 5 bases and J lost 1; bases outside the gene matches: 4. Here the CDR3 reads CASRVDRGTDTQYF. The CDR3 DNA follows: TGTGCCAGCAGAGTAGACAGGGGCACAGATACGCAGTATTTT. The full variable domain, its missing parts supplied by reference TRBV5-4 and TRBJ2-3, is ETGVTQSPTHLIKTRGQQVTLRCSSQSGHNTVSWYQQALGQGPQFIFQYYREEENGRGNFPPRFSGLQFPNYSSELNVNALELDDSALYLCASRVDRGTDTQYFGPGTRLTVL.

The rearrangement uses TRBV28 and TRBJ2-5, with unresolved D. V lost 3 bases, J lost 5 bases, and 13 bases lay in between. CDR3 length: 14 residues. CDR1 is MDHEN, CDR2 SYDVKM, per germline. CDR3 coding DNA: TGTGCCAGCAGTTTTGCCCACTCCAGGGAGACCCAGTACTTC. Translated, it gives CASSFAHSRETQYF.

This chain connects TRBV11-2 to TRBJ2-7, with 7 positions matching TRBD2. Germline trimming cut 5 bases from V and 1 base from J; bases unmatched to any gene: 8. This CDR3 is built from 15 residues. Looked up from germline, CDR1 is SGHAT and CDR2 is FQNNGV. CDR3 sequence: CASSPRGEGSYEQYF. In DNA form, the CDR3 reads TGTGCCAGCAGCCCCCGGGGGGAGGGGTCCTACGAGCAGTACTTC.

V is TRBV12-2 and J is TRBJ2-3. TRBV12-2 is given as a pseudogene. This CDR3 region has 16 residues. The chain's CDR3 is CASRLAGTGPRDTQYF. DNA of the CDR3: TGTGCAAGTCGCTTAGCGGGCACGGGGCCCAGGGATACGCAGTATTTT.